Following are 19 T cell receptor beta chains from one sample sequenced in a study of blood T cell repertoires in COVID-19. This table comes from immunoSEQ multiplex PCR, and its TCRdb copy is limited to in-frame clones, with some not included. The data contain about 69,000 clones, roughly 85% of them singletons. Material for sequencing was peripheral blood. These receptors originate from a woman older than 75 with acute or convalescent COVID-19.

The genes are TRBV5-5 and TRBJ1-3; 7 nucleotides line up with TRBD1. This CDR3 spans 16 amino acids. The junction had 7 bases not matched to a gene; V was cut back by 2 bases and J by 2 bases. Germline V CDR1 and CDR2: SGHKS, YYEKEE (reference sequence). CDR3 loop: CASSFTGTDAGNTIYF. CDR3 DNA: TGTGCCAGCAGCTTCACTGGGACAGACGCTGGAAACACCATATATTTT.

This chain connects TRBV5-5 to TRBJ2-5, with TRBD1 identical over 8 bases. Germline-derived CDR1 and CDR2 are SGHKS and YYEKEE (reference sequence). J gave up 5 bases and V 3 bases, and 9 bases lay outside the gene matches. This CDR3 region has 15 residues. The CDR3 sequence is CASSSLGTGGETQYF. DNA of the CDR3: TGTGCCAGCAGCTCCCTCGGGACAGGTGGTGAGACCCAGTACTTC.

V and J are TRBV7-9 and TRBJ2-5, with 9 positions matching TRBD2. The V segment lost 3 bases and the J segment 5 bases; nucleotides outside the gene matches: 7. The CDR3 is made up of 15 amino acids. Per the germline V gene, CDR1 is SEHNR and CDR2 is FQNEAQ (reference sequence). The CDR3 protein is CASSLSGGTMETQYF. The CDR3, as DNA: TGTGCCAGCAGCTTGAGCGGGGGGACGATGGAGACCCAGTACTTC.

The chain is built from TRBV30 and TRBJ1-5; unclear D gene. CDR1 is GTSNPN and CDR2 is SVGIG in the germline V gene (reference sequence). The CDR3 spans 14 residues. With 3 bases removed from V and 1 base from J, the gap between germline ends came to 10 bases. CDR3 region: CAWRGSGSNQPQHF. CDR3 DNA sequence: TGTGCCTGGAGGGGTTCGGGAAGCAATCAGCCCCAGCATTTT.

The V and J genes are TRBV4-1 and TRBJ1-5; D is perhaps TRBD1 (6 bases). CDR3 size: 14 residues. CDR1 and CDR2 (germline): MGHRA, YSYEKL. V lost 3 bases to trimming and J lost 0 bases, with 6 bases between them. In DNA form, the CDR3 reads TGCGCCAGCAGCCAGGACAGTAGCAATCAGCCCCAGCATTTT. This encodes CASSQDSSNQPQHF.

CDR3 sequence: CASSTGLASETQYF. DNA of the CDR3: TGCGCCAGCTCCACTGGACTAGCGTCAGAGACCCAGTACTTC. The rearrangement links TRBV5-1 to TRBJ2-5, with 9 positions matching TRBD2. Losses at the gene ends were 7 bases for V and 4 bases for J; bases not matched to a gene: 8. The CDR3 is 14 residues long. Looked up from germline, CDR1 is SGHRS and CDR2 is YFSETQ.

This sequence joins TRBV2 and TRBJ1-5, with D possibly TRBD1 on 5 matching bases. Trimming took 6 bases from V and 0 from J, leaving 12 bases between them. This CDR3 has 15 residues. Germline V gives CDR1 SNHLY, CDR2 FYNNEI. The CDR3 bases are TGTGCCAGCAGGATTGACAGATATAGCAATCAGCCCCAGCATTTT. Encoded protein: CASRIDRYSNQPQHF.

The chain couples TRBV5-6 to TRBJ2-5, with 10 bases that match TRBD1. V lost 4 bases and J lost 6; bases outside the gene matches: 12. This CDR3 has 16 residues. Germline loops: CDR1 SGHDT, CDR2 YYEEEE. The chain's CDR3 is CASSRNRDRGGKTQYF. The CDR3 DNA is TGTGCCAGCAGCCGGAACCGGGACAGGGGAGGAAAGACCCAGTACTTC.

The genes are TRBV9 and TRBJ2-3; TRBD1 matches at 8 bases. The CDR3 has 17 amino acids. The V segment lost 4 bases and the J segment 1 base; nucleotides outside the gene matches: 11. The germline V gene has CDR1 SGDLS and CDR2 YYNGEE. The CDR3 DNA is TGTGCCAGCAGCCCGAGTATCGGGGGACAGGGCACAGATACGCAGTATTTT. Its protein product is CASSPSIGGQGTDTQYF.

The rearrangement joins TRBV27 to TRBJ1-6; 10 bases are shared with TRBD1. J was trimmed by 14 bases and V by 3 bases; bases with no gene match: 4. CDR1 and CDR2 (germline): MNHEY, SMNVEV (reference sequence). This CDR3 has 13 residues. This CDR3 reads CASSLGQGQTLHF. The CDR3 coding sequence is TGTGCCAGCAGTTTGGGACAGGGGCAAACCCTCCACTTT.

For the CDR3, the DNA is TGTGCCAGTATTGGCCGGGACAGGGACGGCTACACCTTC. This gives the protein CASIGRDRDGYTF. V gene TRBV19 combines with J gene TRBJ1-2; 9 bases are a match to TRBD1. This CDR3 contains 13 residues. Germline V CDR1 and CDR2: LNHDA, SQIVND (reference sequence). Germline trimming cut 7 bases from V and 8 bases from J; bases unmatched to any gene: 8.

V and J are TRBV9 and TRBJ2-1, with 9 bases aligning to TRBD2. After removal of 2 bases from V and 2 bases from J, the junction contained 2 bases not matched to a gene. Germline loops: CDR1 SGDLS, CDR2 YYNGEE. There are 15 residues in the CDR3. The CDR3 loop reads CASSVGGGAYNEQFF. For the CDR3, the DNA is TGTGCCAGCAGCGTCGGCGGGGGGGCCTACAATGAGCAGTTCTTC. Looking up the rest from reference TRBV9 and TRBJ2-1 gives the full variable domain: DSGVTQTPKHLITATGQRVTLRCSPRSGDLSVYWYQQSLDQGLQFLIQYYNGEERAKGNILERFSAQQFPDLHSELNLSSLELGDSALYFCASSVGGGAYNEQFFGPGTRLTVL.

In this sample, this clone turned up once. The V gene is TRBV3-1 (or the pseudogene TRBV3-2), the J gene TRBJ2-4, with 7 bases identical to TRBD1. The CDR3 has 15 residues. J lost 1 base, V lost 5 bases, and 5 bases had no gene match. Germline-derived CDR1 and CDR2 are LGHDT and YNNKEL (reference sequence). The CDR3 DNA reads as TGTGCCAGCAGCGACAGGGATATCGCCAAAAACATTCAGTACTTC. It encodes CASSDRDIAKNIQYF.

The rearrangement links TRBV27 to TRBJ2-5, with TRBD2 matching 8 bases. The J segment lost 5 bases and the V segment lost 6 bases, leaving 23 bases of the junction unmatched. The CDR3 sequence is 19 residues long. Per germline, CDR1 MNHEY and CDR2 SMNVEV (reference sequence). This chain's CDR3 is CASSRHNLARGGRVETQYF. The CDR3 DNA is TGTGCCAGCAGCCGACATAACCTAGCACGGGGGGGGCGCGTTGAGACCCAGTACTTC.

This sequence joins TRBV19 and TRBJ1-4, with a possible D match to TRBD1 (6 bases). V lost 9 bases, J lost 0 bases, and 11 bases lay in between. This CDR3 has 14 amino acids. Germline V gene data show CDR1 as LNHDA and CDR2 as SQIVND (reference sequence). The CDR3 nucleotides read TGTGCCAGCACAAGACAGGCAACTAATGAAAAACTGTTTTTT. This gives the protein CASTRQATNEKLFF.

The DNA for the CDR3 is TGTGCCAGCAGTTACTCTGCAGTAAACACTGAAGCTTTCTTT. Protein: CASSYSAVNTEAFF. The chain carries TRBV6-5 and TRBJ1-1, with D uncertain. The V end was cut by 0 bases, the J end by 2 bases, with 7 bases between. Germline lookup yields CDR1 MNHEY and CDR2 SVGAGI. The CDR3 sequence is 14 residues long.

This clone was counted a few times. The same CDR3 also results from other DNA sequences found in this sample. The chain employs TRBV4-1 and TRBJ2-5, with 7 bases lining up with TRBD1. CDR1 is MGHRA, CDR2 YSYEKL, per germline. This CDR3 has 14 amino acids. V was clipped by 6 bases and J by 2 bases; unmatched bases: 6. For the CDR3, the DNA is TGCGCCAGCAGTCTTACAGGGGTTCAAGAGACCCAGTACTTC. Amino acids: CASSLTGVQETQYF.

A few counts support this clone. This chain joins TRBV18 and TRBJ1-3; weak D call: TRBD1 (6 bases). Germline V gene sequence: CDR1 KGHSH, CDR2 LQKENI. The CDR3 extends over 13 amino acids. The V end was cut by 2 bases, the J end by 4 bases, with 6 bases between. This chain's CDR3 is CASSPGQGNTIYF. The CDR3 DNA reads TGTGCCAGCTCACCAGGACAGGGAAACACCATATATTTT.

The V and J genes are TRBV2 and TRBJ2-7; possible D gene TRBD2, 7 bases. Trimming shortened V by 7 bases and J by 1 base, and 20 bases separated the two germline ends. This CDR3 region has 16 residues. The germline V gene has CDR1 SNHLY and CDR2 FYNNEI. CDR3 sequence: CASMAGAVSGSYEQYF. DNA for the CDR3: TGTGCCAGCATGGCGGGGGCCGTATCCGGATCCTACGAGCAGTACTTC.